The 9 T cell receptor beta chains below all came from one sample that was sequenced in a study of T cell changes during pregnancy in multiple sclerosis (dated by TCRdb to the late 2010s). Receptor amplification or capture employed the immunoSEQ multiplex PCR assay. Entries here come from immuneACCESS through TCRdb and include only in-frame sequences with V and J called. Some clones fail to appear in such tables; in the studies checked, an unresolved V gene covers under half of the shortfall, and the cause of the remainder is unknown. For this sample the table gives some 36,000 clones, of which approximately 89% were detected only once. Under 0.75% of the sample rests with the top ten. Here the sequenced sample was CD4+ T cells from peripheral blood mononuclear cells, taken in the second trimester of pregnancy. These receptors were obtained from a female donor in good health, enrolled as a control in a pregnancy study.

This clone was observed a single time. The CDR3 nucleotides read TGTGCCTGGGGGGGACAGGGGGTTTCGGGGAATCAGCCCCAGCATTTT. Residues: CAWGGQGVSGNQPQHF. The chain joins TRBV30 to TRBJ1-5; TRBD1 aligns across 11 bases. Germline CDR1 and CDR2: GTSNPN and SVGIG (reference sequence). V shed 5 bases and J 4 bases; nucleotides not matched to a gene: 10. The CDR3 totals 16 residues.

The genes are TRBV5-1 and TRBJ2-3; 8 nucleotides line up with TRBD2. V shed 2 bases, J shed 0 bases, and the junction held 5 bases outside the gene matches. The length of the CDR3 is 16 residues. Germline CDR1 reads SGHRS; CDR2 reads YFSETQ. Written as DNA, the CDR3 is TGCGCCAGCAGCTTCATAGCGGGATCTAGCACAGATACGCAGTATTTT. The encoded protein is CASSFIAGSSTDTQYF.

The chain recombines TRBV7-6 with TRBJ2-1, with 9 bases lining up with TRBD1. Germline V gives CDR1 SGHVS, CDR2 FNYEAQ. The CDR3 length is 15 residues. The V segment lost 4 bases and the J segment 9 bases; nucleotides outside the gene matches: 10. CDR3 protein: CASSSYRGRKGEQFF. The CDR3 DNA reads as TGTGCCAGCAGCTCTTACAGGGGGCGAAAGGGTGAGCAGTTCTTC.

CDR3 sequence: CATLKGQDQPQHF. CDR3 nucleotide sequence: TGTGCCACGCTCAAAGGACAGGATCAGCCCCAGCATTTT. This sequence joins TRBV6-1 and TRBJ1-5; 7 nucleotides align to TRBD1. From germline, CDR1 is MNHNS and CDR2 SASEGT. V dropped 10 bases and J dropped 5; count of bases not matched to a gene: 8. There are 13 residues in the CDR3.

The DNA of the CDR3 is TGTGCCAGCTCTCTAACCTACCGGGACACCGGGATATCTGGGGCCAACGTCCTGACTTTC. Translating it yields CASSLTYRDTGISGANVLTF. This chain links TRBV18 with TRBJ2-6, with D possibly TRBD1 on 6 matching bases. V was pared by 6 bases and J by 1 base, with 25 bases between. The CDR3 spans 20 residues. Germline CDR1 reads KGHSH; CDR2 reads LQKENI.

V usage is TRBV5-1 and J usage is TRBJ1-1, with 8 bases matching TRBD1. The J segment lost 1 base and the V segment lost 4 bases, leaving 3 bases of the junction unmatched. This CDR3 comprises 14 residues. Germline V lookup: CDR1 SGHRS, CDR2 YFSETQ. Written as DNA, the CDR3 is TGCGCCAGCAGCCCCGACAGGGGGAACACTGAAGCTTTCTTT. Translating gives CASSPDRGNTEAFF.

The chain recombines TRBV11-1 with TRBJ2-2; D is unclear. Per the germline V gene, CDR1 is SGHAT and CDR2 is FQDESV (reference sequence). The CDR3 runs 16 residues. Trimming cost V 5 bases and J 4 bases, with 17 bases left between them. The CDR3 sequence: CASSQHFAGPTGELFF. CDR3 DNA: TGTGCCAGCAGCCAGCACTTCGCAGGCCCCACCGGGGAGCTGTTTTTT.

The V and J genes are TRBV30 and TRBJ2-1; 7 nucleotides align to TRBD2. The CDR3 length is 13 residues. With V trimmed by 5 bases and J by 0 bases, 1 base remained unmatched. The germline V gene encodes CDR1 GTSNPN and CDR2 SVGIG (reference sequence). The CDR3 here is CAWAGDSYNEQFF. The CDR3 DNA sequence: TGTGCCTGGGCGGGAGACTCCTACAATGAGCAGTTCTTC.

This rearrangement joins TRBV2 to TRBJ2-1; 13 bases match TRBD2. Germline values: CDR1 SNHLY, CDR2 FYNNEI. The ends lost 6 bases at V and 7 bases at J; junction bases unmatched: 9. The CDR3 is 16 amino acids. The CDR3 DNA reads as TGTGCCAGCAGGGTCCAACTAGCGGGGGGGCCGAATGAGCAGTTCTTC. Its protein product is CASRVQLAGGPNEQFF. Full variable domain (outside the CDR3, taken from reference TRBV2 and TRBJ2-1): EPEVTQTPSHQVTQMGQEVILRCVPISNHLYFYWYRQILGQKVEFLVSFYNNEISEKSEIFDDQFSVERPDGSNFTLKIRSTKLEDSAMYFCASRVQLAGGPNEQFFGPGTRLTVL.